This T cell receptor beta chain was captured in a study of T cells in Graves' hyperthyroidism and ophthalmopathy. The germline CDR1 and CDR2 sequences are KGHSH and LQKENI. The CDR3 length is 15 residues. Trimming took off 6 bases at V and 4 bases at J, with 18 bases between the two ends. Pregnant or lactating patients were excluded, as were those with uncontrolled infection or other autoimmune disease. Study results and caveats: Ophthalmopathy prediction by the model preceded onset by a median roughly 6.3 months. Stable hyperthyroidism was told apart from ophthalmopathy by a model built on 13 V-J features.

The investigators amplified TCR beta CDR3 regions from RNA transcripts. The HTBI primer set drove a first-round RT-PCR of the TCR CDR3. TCRdb processed the multiplex PCR reads anew with MiXCR; each CDR3 protein has one entry. Among 500,000 to 600,000 distinct CDR3 sequences listed, 46% were seen once. This clonotype was seen ten or more times. Its specificity is not known. The sequence was obtained from an adult woman with Graves' disease, either hyperthyroidism or ophthalmopathy (not recorded which). This sequence joins TRBV18 and TRBJ2-5; unclear D gene. Material for sequencing was peripheral blood or thyroid tissue (not recorded which). CDR3 sequence: CASSTYTSGPETQYF. The CDR3, as DNA: TGTGCCAGCTCGACGTACACCTCCGGACCAGAGACCCAGTACTTC.